These 6 T cell receptor beta chains originate from one sample sequenced in a study of OX40 agonist ivuxolimab in advanced cancers. Measured with immunoSEQ multiplex PCR; TCRdb has only the in-frame clones, and not every one. The data contain tens of thousands of clones, roughly four fifths of them seen just once; the ten biggest clones take up 6.6%. This specimen consisted of CD4+ or CD8+ T cells sorted from blood, obtained in a trial of the OX40 agonist ivuxolimab. These receptors were obtained from an adult with an advanced solid tumor such as melanoma, head and neck, liver or kidney cancer.

The chain has TRBV7-2 and TRBJ2-5; D is undetermined. The J call may be incorrect, as the DNA end agrees better with TRBJ2-7. The germline CDR1 and CDR2 sequences are SGHTA and FQGNSA. CDR3 size: 14 residues. CDR3 bases: TGTGCCAGCAGCTACGGCCATAGCTCCTACGAGCAGTACTTC. This gives the protein CASSYGHSSYEQYF.

This clone was found a few times. The chain recombines TRBV7-2 with TRBJ1-3, with TRBD1 matching over 8 bases. CDR3 length equals 17 residues. V dropped 5 bases and J dropped 0; count of bases not matched to a gene: 9. Germline V lookup: CDR1 SGHTA, CDR2 FQGNSA. Here the CDR3 reads CASSDRQGSYSGNTIYF. CDR3 coding DNA: TGTGCCAGCAGCGACCGACAGGGGTCTTACTCTGGAAACACCATATATTTT. The full variable domain, with the rest looked up from reference TRBV7-2 and TRBJ1-3, is GAGVSQSPSNKVTEKGKDVELRCDPISGHTALYWYRQSLGQGLEFLIYFQGNSAPDKSGLPSDRFSAERTGGSVSTLTIQRTQQEDSAVYLCASSDRQGSYSGNTIYFGEGSWLTVV.

The chain joins TRBV7-9 to TRBJ2-5; D might be TRBD1 or TRBD2, each matching 5 bases. This CDR3 has 15 residues. Germline lookup yields CDR1 SEHNR and CDR2 FQNEAQ (reference sequence). Deletions cut 4 bases from V and 1 base from J, with 13 bases between. CDR3 residues: CASSSPGTPQETQYF. CDR3 DNA: TGTGCCAGCAGCTCCCCCGGGACGCCCCAAGAGACCCAGTACTTC.

The V gene is TRBV28, the J gene TRBJ2-1; 11 bases align to TRBD1. CDR1 and CDR2 from the germline V gene are MDHEN and SYDVKM. This CDR3 region has 14 residues. J gave up 6 bases and V 5 bases, and 3 bases lay outside the gene matches. This CDR3 is CASSTGQGANEQFF. As DNA, the CDR3 is TGTGCCAGCAGTACCGGACAGGGGGCCAATGAGCAGTTCTTC.

The V and J genes are TRBV28 and TRBJ2-7, with 8 positions matching TRBD2. The CDR3 length is 18 residues. CDR1 and CDR2 from the germline V gene are MDHEN and SYDVKM. The trim removed 6 bases at V and 3 bases at J, leaving 19 bases unmatched. The CDR3 nucleotides read TGTGCCAGCAGCTCCCTAGATGGCGGGAGGAAAGAATTCTACGAGCAGTACTTC. Its protein is CASSSLDGGRKEFYEQYF. Complete variable domain (other parts from reference TRBV28 and TRBJ2-7): DVKVTQSSRYLVKRTGEKVFLECVQDMDHENMFWYRQDPGLGLRLIYFSYDVKMKEKGDIPEGYSVSREKKERFSLILESASTNQTSMYLCASSSLDGGRKEFYEQYFGPGTRLTVT.

The J gene is TRBJ2-5, the V gene TRBV7-6, with 8 bases aligning to TRBD2. Unmatched junction bases numbered 12, after V lost 5 bases and J lost 4 bases. Germline V lookup: CDR1 SGHVS, CDR2 FNYEAQ. The CDR3 totals 16 residues. The CDR3 DNA reads as TGTGCCAGCAGCATCTATCGGACCCGGGGGGGAGAGACCCAGTACTTC. This codes for CASSIYRTRGGETQYF. Full variable domain (remainder filled in from reference TRBV7-6 and TRBJ2-5): GAGVSQSPRYKVTKRGQDVALRCDPISGHVSLYWYRQALGQGPEFLTYFNYEAQQDKSGLPNDRFSAERPEGSISTLTIQRTEQRDSAMYRCASSIYRTRGGETQYFGPGTRLLVL.